This T cell receptor (beta chain) came from a study of T cell changes during pregnancy in multiple sclerosis (dated by TCRdb to the late 2010s). Study-wide context: Changes in the T cell repertoire over the course of pregnancy were examined in this study in women with multiple sclerosis.

Trimming takes 1 base from V and 0 bases from J, and the germline ends sit 9 bases apart. Looking up the germline V gene (reference sequence) yields CDR1 SEHNR and CDR2 FQNEAQ. Reading from cysteine to phenylalanine, the CDR3 counts 15 amino acids. Just the 45-base CDR3 DNA is kept, in frame starting at base 1. A remark on this clone: The clone's antigen remains unknown. Nothing much larger sits one base from this clone, and base qualities are not available.

The method was the immunoSEQ multiplex PCR assay. TCRdb took over this immuneACCESS table, retaining in-frame rearrangements with V and J assigned. Such tables are incomplete; in checked studies, under half of the missing clones stem from an unresolved V gene, and the remainder is unexplained. A total of 76,000 or so clones appear in this sample, just under 95% of them only once. Approximately 0.75% of the sample goes to the ten largest clones. The TCR comes from a female donor in good health, enrolled as a control in a pregnancy study. This material consisted of peripheral blood, taken in the second trimester of pregnancy. The V and J segments used are TRBV7-9 and TRBJ1-2; the D gene cannot be resolved reliably. CDR3 protein: CASSLEPTSNYGYTF. The DNA sequence is as follows: TGTGCCAGCAGCTTAGAGCCGACTTCTAACTATGGCTACACCTTC.